Below are 8 T cell receptor beta chains sequenced from a single sample in a study of T-cell memory formation after mild COVID-19. TCRdb analysed the 5' RACE reads with MiXCR anew, one entry per CDR3 protein. The table has hundreds of thousands of distinct CDR3 sequences, about a fifth seen once. The sequenced sample was PBMCs or a T cell subset sorted from them (not recorded which). All receptors derive from an adult woman who had mild COVID-19 (a few samples of this study predate the infection). Cell type and time point are not known.

The V and J genes are TRBV7-9 and TRBJ2-5; D might be TRBD1 (5 bases). Trimming shortened V by 1 base and J by 4 bases, and 13 bases separated the two germline ends. The length of the CDR3 is 15 residues. The germline V gene has CDR1 SEHNR and CDR2 FQNEAQ (reference sequence). CDR3 protein: CASSLEVQVGETQYF. CDR3 DNA sequence: TGTGCCAGCAGCTTAGAAGTACAGGTCGGAGAGACCCAGTACTTC.

This chain joins TRBV5-1 and TRBJ2-1, with 7 bases that match TRBD1. Per germline, CDR1 SGHRS and CDR2 YFSETQ. The CDR3 length is 16 residues. V lost 0 bases, J lost 2 bases, and 5 bases stayed unmatched. The CDR3 DNA reads as TGCGCCAGCAGCTTGGAGGGGGACAGTACCTACAATGAGCAGTTCTTC. Translation: CASSLEGDSTYNEQFF. The full variable domain, in which reference TRBV5-1 and TRBJ2-1 provide the parts outside the CDR3, is KAGVTQTPRYLIKTRGQQVTLSCSPISGHRSVSWYQQTPGQGLQFLFEYFSETQRNKGNFPGRFSGRQFSNSRSEMNVSTLELGDSALYLCASSLEGDSTYNEQFFGPGTRLTVL.

The gene calls are TRBV5-1 and TRBJ2-7, with 7 positions matching TRBD1. The CDR3 length is 14 residues. Per the germline V gene, CDR1 is SGHRS and CDR2 is YFSETQ. Trimming removed 4 bases from V and 4 bases from J; junction bases left unmatched: 8. CDR3 amino acids: CASSPPRQGYEQYF. CDR3 DNA: TGCGCCAGCAGCCCCCCCCGACAGGGATACGAGCAGTACTTC.

This clonotype appeared many times. CDR3 nucleotides: TGCGCCAGCAGCTTGGATTCCCCGGCACGACCGAACACTGAAGCTTTCTTT. It translates to CASSLDSPARPNTEAFF. The rearrangement links TRBV5-1 to TRBJ1-1, with D hard to call. Germline CDR1 and CDR2: SGHRS and YFSETQ. Trimming stripped 0 bases from V and 1 base from J, with 16 bases between. The length of the CDR3 is 17 residues.

V gene TRBV7-8 combines with J gene TRBJ2-1; TRBD2 is a possible D gene (6 bases). V dropped 4 bases and J dropped 9 bases, with 19 bases sitting between them. The germline V gene has CDR1 SGHVS and CDR2 FQNEAQ. CDR3 size: 15 residues. In DNA form, the CDR3 reads TGTGCCAGCAGCTCGCTCGGGACTCCGATCCGTGAGCAGTTCTTC. Translating gives CASSSLGTPIREQFF.

The rearrangement uses TRBV27 and TRBJ2-5, with 9 bases matching TRBD2. Germline CDR1 MNHEY, CDR2 SMNVEV (reference sequence). Trimming cost V 5 bases and J 0 bases; bases outside gene matches: 4. The CDR3 is 15 amino acids. The CDR3 sequence is CASSVTSGYQETQYF. For the CDR3, the DNA is TGTGCCAGCAGTGTGACTAGCGGATACCAAGAGACCCAGTACTTC.

This clonotype has just a few counts. The rearrangement links TRBV6-1 to TRBJ2-5, with 8 bases identical to TRBD1. J was trimmed by 4 bases and V by 6 bases; bases with no gene match: 10. Germline-derived CDR1 and CDR2 are MNHNS and SASEGT. The CDR3 extends over 15 amino acids. CDR3 protein: CASSVGQGLSETQYF. The CDR3 DNA sequence: TGTGCCAGCAGCGTTGGACAGGGCCTCTCAGAGACCCAGTACTTC.

This clonotype appeared a few times. The chain recombines TRBV11-3 with TRBJ2-2; TRBD1 matches at 8 bases. The CDR3 is 16 amino acids. Germline V gene data show CDR1 as SGHNT and CDR2 as YENEEA. The trim removed 4 bases at V and 4 bases at J, leaving 8 bases unmatched. CDR3 sequence (DNA): TGTGCCAGCAGCTCCCACAGGGGGACGCGCACCGGGGAGCTGTTTTTT. Translating it yields CASSSHRGTRTGELFF.